This TCR beta chain was recovered during a study of shared T cell receptors in the human thymus. This CDR3 is 18 amino acids long. CDR1 and CDR2 (germline): SEHNR, FQNEAQ (reference sequence). V was clipped by 1 base and J by 6 bases; unmatched bases: 18. Sequenced by immunoSEQ multiplex PCR; TCRdb stores in-frame clones only, minus some. The sample records 700,000 or so clones, around 85% being singletons. These same records also appear under a second study, on human thymus T cells.

The sequencing input was thymocytes. This receptor was identified in a girl under three years old with a congenital heart defect. The chain employs TRBV7-9 and TRBJ2-7; 7 nucleotides align to TRBD1. DNA of the CDR3: TGTGCCAGCAGCTTAGGGAGCCAATCCCAGGGGGAGAGTTGCGAGCAGTACTTC. Translated, it gives CASSLGSQSQGESCEQYF.